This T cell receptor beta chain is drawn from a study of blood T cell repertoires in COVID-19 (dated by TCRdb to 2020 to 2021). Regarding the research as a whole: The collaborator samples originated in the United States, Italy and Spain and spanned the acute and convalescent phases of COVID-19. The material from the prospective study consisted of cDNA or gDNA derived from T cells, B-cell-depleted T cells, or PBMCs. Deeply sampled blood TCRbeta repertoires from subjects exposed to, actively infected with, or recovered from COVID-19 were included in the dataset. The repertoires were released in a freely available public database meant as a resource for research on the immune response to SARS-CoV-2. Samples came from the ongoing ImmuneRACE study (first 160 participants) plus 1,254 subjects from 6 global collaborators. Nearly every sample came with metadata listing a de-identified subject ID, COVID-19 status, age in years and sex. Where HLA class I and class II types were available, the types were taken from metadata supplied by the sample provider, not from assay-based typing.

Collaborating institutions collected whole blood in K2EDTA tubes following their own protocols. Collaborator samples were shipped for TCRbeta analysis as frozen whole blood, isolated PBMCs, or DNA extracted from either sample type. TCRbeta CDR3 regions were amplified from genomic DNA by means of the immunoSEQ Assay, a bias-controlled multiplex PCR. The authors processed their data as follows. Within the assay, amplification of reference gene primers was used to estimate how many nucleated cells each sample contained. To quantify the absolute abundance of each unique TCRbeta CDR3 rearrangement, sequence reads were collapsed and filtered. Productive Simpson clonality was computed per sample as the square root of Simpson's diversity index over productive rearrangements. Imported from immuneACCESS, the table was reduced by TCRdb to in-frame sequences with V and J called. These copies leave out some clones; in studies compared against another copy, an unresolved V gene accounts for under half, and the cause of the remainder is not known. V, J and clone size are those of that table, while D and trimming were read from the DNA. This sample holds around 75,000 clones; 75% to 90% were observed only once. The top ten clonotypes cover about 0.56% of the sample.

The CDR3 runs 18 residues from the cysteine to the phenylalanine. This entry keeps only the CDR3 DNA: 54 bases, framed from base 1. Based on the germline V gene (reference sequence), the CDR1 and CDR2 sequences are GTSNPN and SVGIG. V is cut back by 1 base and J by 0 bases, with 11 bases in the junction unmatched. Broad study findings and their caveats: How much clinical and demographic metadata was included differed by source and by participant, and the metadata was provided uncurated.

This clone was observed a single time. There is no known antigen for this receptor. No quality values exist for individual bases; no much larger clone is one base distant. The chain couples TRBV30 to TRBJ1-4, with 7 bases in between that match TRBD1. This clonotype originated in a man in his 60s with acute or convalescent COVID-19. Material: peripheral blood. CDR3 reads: CAWSAREGAVPTNEKLFF. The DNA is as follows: TGTGCCTGGAGTGCCCGGGAGGGGGCCGTCCCAACTAATGAAAAACTGTTTTTT. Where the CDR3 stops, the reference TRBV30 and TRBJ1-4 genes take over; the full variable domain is SQTIHQWPATLVQPVGSPLSLECTVEGTSNPNLYWYRQAAGRGLQLLFYSVGIGQISSEVPQNLSASRPQDRQFILSSKKLLLSDSGFYLCAWSAREGAVPTNEKLFFGSGTQLSVL.